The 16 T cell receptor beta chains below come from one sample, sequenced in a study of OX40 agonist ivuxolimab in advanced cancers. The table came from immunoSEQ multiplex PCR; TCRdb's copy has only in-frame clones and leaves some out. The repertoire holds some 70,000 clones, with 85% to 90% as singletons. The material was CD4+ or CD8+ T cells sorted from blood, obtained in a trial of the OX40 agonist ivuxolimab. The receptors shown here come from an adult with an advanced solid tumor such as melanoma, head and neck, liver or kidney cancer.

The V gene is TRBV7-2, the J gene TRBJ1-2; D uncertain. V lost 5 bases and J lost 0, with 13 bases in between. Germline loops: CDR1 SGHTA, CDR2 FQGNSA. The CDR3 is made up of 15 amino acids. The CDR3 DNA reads TGTGCCAGCAGCCCTCAAAGCGGATCTAACTATGGCTACACCTTC. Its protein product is CASSPQSGSNYGYTF.

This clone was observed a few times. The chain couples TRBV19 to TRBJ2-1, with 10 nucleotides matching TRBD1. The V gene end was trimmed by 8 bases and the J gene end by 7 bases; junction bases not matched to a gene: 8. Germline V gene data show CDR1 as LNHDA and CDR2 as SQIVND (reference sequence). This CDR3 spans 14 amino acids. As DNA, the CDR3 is TGTGCCAGTGGCGGGACAGGGGCCTCGAATGAGCAGTTCTTC. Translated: CASGGTGASNEQFF.

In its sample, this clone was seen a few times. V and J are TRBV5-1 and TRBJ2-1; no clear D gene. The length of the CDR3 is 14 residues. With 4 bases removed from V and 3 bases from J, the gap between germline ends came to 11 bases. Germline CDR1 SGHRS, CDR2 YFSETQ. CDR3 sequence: CASSPEADYNEQFF. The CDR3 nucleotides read TGCGCCAGCAGCCCCGAAGCCGACTACAATGAGCAGTTCTTC.

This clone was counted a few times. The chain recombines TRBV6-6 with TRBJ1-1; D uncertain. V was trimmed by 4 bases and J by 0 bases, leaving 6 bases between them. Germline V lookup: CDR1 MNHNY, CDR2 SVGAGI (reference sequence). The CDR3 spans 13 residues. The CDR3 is CASSWDLNTEAFF. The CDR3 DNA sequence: TGTGCCAGCAGTTGGGATTTGAACACTGAAGCTTTCTTT.

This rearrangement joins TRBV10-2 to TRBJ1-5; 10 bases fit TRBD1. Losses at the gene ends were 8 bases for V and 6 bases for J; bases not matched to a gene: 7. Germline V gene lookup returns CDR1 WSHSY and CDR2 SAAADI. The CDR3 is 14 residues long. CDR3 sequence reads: CASSGQGKGQPQHF. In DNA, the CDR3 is TGCGCCAGCTCGGGACAGGGGAAAGGTCAGCCCCAGCATTTT.

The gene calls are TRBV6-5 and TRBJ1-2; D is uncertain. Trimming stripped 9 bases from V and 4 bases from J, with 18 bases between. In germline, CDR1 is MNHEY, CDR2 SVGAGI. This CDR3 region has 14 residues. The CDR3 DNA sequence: TGTGCCAGTGGGAATTCCAAGAGGCGCTATGGCTACACCTTC. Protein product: CASGNSKRRYGYTF.

Here the CDR3 DNA reads TGTGCCAGCTCACCAGGTGCGGCCGAGCAGTACTTC. This translates into CASSPGAAEQYF. The chain carries TRBV18 and TRBJ2-7; D ambiguous. The CDR3 contains 12 residues. The germline V and J ends were trimmed by 2 bases and 6 bases, with 8 bases remaining between them. In germline, CDR1 is KGHSH, CDR2 LQKENI.

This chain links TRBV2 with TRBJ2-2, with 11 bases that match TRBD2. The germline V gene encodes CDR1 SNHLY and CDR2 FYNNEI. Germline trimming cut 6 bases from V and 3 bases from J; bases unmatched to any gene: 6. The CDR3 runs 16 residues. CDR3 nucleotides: TGTGCCAGCAGCGTTAGCGGGGGGGCGTACACCGGGGAGCTGTTTTTT. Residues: CASSVSGGAYTGELFF.

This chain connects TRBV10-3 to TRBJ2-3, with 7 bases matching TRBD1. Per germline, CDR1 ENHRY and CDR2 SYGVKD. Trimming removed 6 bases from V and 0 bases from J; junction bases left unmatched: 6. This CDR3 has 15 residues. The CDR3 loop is CAISVGTASTDTQYF. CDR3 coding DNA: TGTGCCATCAGCGTGGGGACAGCTAGCACAGATACGCAGTATTTT.

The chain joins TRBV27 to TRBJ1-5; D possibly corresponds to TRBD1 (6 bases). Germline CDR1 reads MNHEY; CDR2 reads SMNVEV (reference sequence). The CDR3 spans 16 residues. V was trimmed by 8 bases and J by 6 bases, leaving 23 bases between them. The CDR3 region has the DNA TGTGCCAGCTGGGAGTCAGGGGTCGGTTATGGTCAGCCCCAGCATTTT. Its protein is CASWESGVGYGQPQHF.

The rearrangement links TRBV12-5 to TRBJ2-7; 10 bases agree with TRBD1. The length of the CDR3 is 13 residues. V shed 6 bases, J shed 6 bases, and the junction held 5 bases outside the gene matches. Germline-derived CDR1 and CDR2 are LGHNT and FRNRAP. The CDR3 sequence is CASGRDRGFEQYF. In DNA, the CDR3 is TGTGCTAGTGGCCGGGACAGGGGATTCGAGCAGTACTTC. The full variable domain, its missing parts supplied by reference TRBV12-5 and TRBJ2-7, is DARVTQTPRHKVTEMGQEVTMRCQPILGHNTVFWYRQTMMQGLELLAYFRNRAPLDDSGMPKDRFSAEMPDATLATLKIQPSEPRDSAVYFCASGRDRGFEQYFGPGTRLTVT.

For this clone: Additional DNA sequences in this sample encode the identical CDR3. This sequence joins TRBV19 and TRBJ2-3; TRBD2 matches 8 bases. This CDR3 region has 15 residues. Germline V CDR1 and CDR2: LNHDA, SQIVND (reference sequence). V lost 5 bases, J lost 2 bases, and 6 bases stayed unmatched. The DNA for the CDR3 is TGTGCCAGTAGTCGAGGTAGCGGGGTCACAGATACGCAGTATTTT. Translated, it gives CASSRGSGVTDTQYF. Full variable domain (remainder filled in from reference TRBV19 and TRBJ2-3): DGGITQSPKYLFRKEGQNVTLSCEQNLNHDAMYWYRQDPGQGLRLIYYSQIVNDFQKGDIAEGYSVSREKKESFPLTVTSAQKNPTAFYLCASSRGSGVTDTQYFGPGTRLTVL.

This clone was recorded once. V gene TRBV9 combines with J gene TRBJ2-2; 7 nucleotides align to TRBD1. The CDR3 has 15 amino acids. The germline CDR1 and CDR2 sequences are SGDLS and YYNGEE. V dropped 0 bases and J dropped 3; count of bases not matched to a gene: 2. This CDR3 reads CASSVAQGDTGELFF. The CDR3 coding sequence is TGTGCCAGCAGCGTAGCCCAGGGGGACACCGGGGAGCTGTTTTTT.

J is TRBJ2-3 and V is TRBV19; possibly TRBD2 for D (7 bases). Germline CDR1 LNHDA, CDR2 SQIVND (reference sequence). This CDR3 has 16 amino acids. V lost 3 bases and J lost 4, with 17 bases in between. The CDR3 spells CASSISRGGRADTQYF. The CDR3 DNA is TGTGCCAGTAGTATCAGTAGGGGGGGGCGTGCAGATACGCAGTATTTT.

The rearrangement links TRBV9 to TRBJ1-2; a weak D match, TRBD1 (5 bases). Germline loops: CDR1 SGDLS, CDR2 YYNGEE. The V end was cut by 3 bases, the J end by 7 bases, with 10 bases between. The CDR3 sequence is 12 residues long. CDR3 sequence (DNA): TGTGCCAGCAGCGCATCCGGGGCTGGCTACACCTTC. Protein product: CASSASGAGYTF.

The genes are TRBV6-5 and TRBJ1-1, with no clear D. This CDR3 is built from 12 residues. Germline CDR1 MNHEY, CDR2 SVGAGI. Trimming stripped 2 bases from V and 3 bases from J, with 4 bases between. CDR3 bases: TGTGCCAGCAGTTACGGTTACACTGAAGCTTTCTTT. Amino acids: CASSYGYTEAFF.